There are a few counts of the clone carrying this T cell receptor beta chain. Its antigen is still unknown. TCRdb re-analysed the 5' RACE reads in MiXCR, keeping a single row per CDR3 protein. The repertoire holds 450,000 or so distinct CDR3 sequences, 20% to 30% seen once, with approximately 13% in the top ten. The sample originates from a study of T-cell memory formation after mild COVID-19. Study-level background: Clusters were largely donor specific.

Broader study findings: Cross-reactive memory appears to have joined, as suggested by some responding clones showing up in pre-infection memory.

CDR3 length: 12 residues. Trimming stripped 5 bases from V and 6 bases from J, with 12 bases between. The germline V gene has CDR1 SGHDT and CDR2 YYEEEE. The chain couples TRBV5-6 to TRBJ2-7, with D possibly TRBD2 on 6 matching bases. The TCR was taken from an adult woman who had mild COVID-19 (a few samples of this study predate the infection). Cell type and time point are not known. The specimen sequenced was PBMCs or a T cell subset sorted from them (not recorded which). Here the CDR3 DNA reads TGTGCCAGCAGACGAGGAGGGTCCGAGCAGTACTTC. It specifies CASRRGGSEQYF.